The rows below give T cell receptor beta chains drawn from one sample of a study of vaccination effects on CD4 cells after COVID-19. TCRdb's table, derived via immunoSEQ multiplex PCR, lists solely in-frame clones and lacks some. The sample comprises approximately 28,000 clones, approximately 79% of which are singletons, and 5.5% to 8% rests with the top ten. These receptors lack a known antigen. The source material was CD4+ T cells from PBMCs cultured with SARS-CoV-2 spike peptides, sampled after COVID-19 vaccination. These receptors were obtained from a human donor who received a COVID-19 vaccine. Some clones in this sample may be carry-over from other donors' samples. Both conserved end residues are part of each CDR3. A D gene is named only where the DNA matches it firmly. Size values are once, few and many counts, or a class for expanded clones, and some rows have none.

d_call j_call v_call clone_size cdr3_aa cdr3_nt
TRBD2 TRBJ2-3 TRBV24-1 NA CATSDTGGWPDTQYF TGTGCCACCAGTGATACGGGAGGGTGGCCAGATACGCAGTATTTT
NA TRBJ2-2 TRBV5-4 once CASSLSYGAAGELFF TGTGCCAGCAGCTTGTCGTACGGGGCGGCCGGGGAGCTGTTTTTT
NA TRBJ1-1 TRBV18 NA CASSPQLQGRGDPNTEAFF TGTGCCAGCTCACCACAGCTTCAGGGGAGAGGGGACCCGAACACTGAAGCTTTCTTT
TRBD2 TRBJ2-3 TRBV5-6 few CASSWGGSSTDTQYF TGTGCCAGCAGCTGGGGGGGATCTAGCACAGATACGCAGTATTTT
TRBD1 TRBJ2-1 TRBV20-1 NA CSASWGQGRDEQFF TGCAGTGCTAGTTGGGGACAGGGTCGCGATGAGCAGTTCTTC
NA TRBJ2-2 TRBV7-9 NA CASSLAETGTGELFF TGTGCCAGCAGCTTAGCTGAGACAGGCACCGGGGAGCTGTTTTTT
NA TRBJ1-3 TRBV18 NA CASSPDGRRSGNTIYF TGTGCCAGCTCACCAGATGGACGGCGCTCTGGAAACACCATATATTTT
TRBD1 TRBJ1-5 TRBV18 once CASSPSGGGNQPQHF TGTGCCAGCTCACCTTCAGGGGGCGGCAATCAGCCCCAGCATTTT
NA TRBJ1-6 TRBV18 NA CASSPQGVNSPLHF TGTGCCAGCTCACCACAAGGAGTTAATTCACCCCTCCACTTT
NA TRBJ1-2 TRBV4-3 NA CASSQGTTLGGYTF TGCGCCAGCAGCCAAGGTACGACTTTGGGCGGCTACACCTTC
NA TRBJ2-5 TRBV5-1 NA CASSAKKVRETQYF TGCGCCAGCAGCGCAAAGAAGGTTCGGGAGACCCAGTACTTC
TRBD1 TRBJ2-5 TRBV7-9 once CASSLSRGNQETQYF TGTGCCAGCAGCTTATCCAGGGGGAACCAAGAGACCCAGTACTTC
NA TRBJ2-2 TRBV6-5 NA CASSYDNSNTGELFF TGTGCCAGCAGTTACGACAACTCGAACACCGGGGAGCTGTTTTTT
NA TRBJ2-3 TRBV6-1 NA CASSERGGLTDTQYF TGTGCCAGCAGTGAACGGGGAGGCCTCACAGATACGCAGTATTTT
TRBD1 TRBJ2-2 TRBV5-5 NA CASSSGQENTGELFF TGTGCCAGCAGCTCGGGACAGGAAAACACCGGGGAGCTGTTTTTT
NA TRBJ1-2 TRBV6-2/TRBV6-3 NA CASSYSVQKHGYTF TGTGCCAGCAGTTACTCGGTTCAGAAACATGGCTACACCTTC
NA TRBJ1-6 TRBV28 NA CASMKGEDNSPLHF TGTGCCAGCATGAAGGGAGAGGATAATTCACCCCTCCACTTT
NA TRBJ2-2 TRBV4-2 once CASSQPVATGNTGELFF TGTGCCAGCAGCCAACCGGTTGCGACGGGAAACACCGGGGAGCTGTTTTTT
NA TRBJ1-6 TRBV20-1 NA CSASVLQPGKDSPLHF TGCAGTGCTAGTGTTTTGCAGCCGGGGAAGGATTCACCCCTCCACTTT
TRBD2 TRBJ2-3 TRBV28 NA CASSSPSGGRGDTQYF TGTGCCAGCAGTTCCCCTAGCGGGGGGCGAGGAGATACGCAGTATTTT
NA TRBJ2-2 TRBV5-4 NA CASSPLTGELFF TGTGCCAGCAGCCCCCTCACCGGGGAGCTGTTTTTT
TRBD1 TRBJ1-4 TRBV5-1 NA CASSYGQAGDEKLFF TGCGCCAGCAGCTACGGACAGGCGGGAGATGAAAAACTGTTTTTT
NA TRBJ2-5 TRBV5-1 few CASSLSRAQETQYF TGCGCCAGCAGCTTGTCAAGGGCCCAAGAGACCCAGTACTTC
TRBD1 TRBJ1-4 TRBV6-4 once CASQTPGQKFEKLFF TGTGCCTCCCAAACGCCGGGACAGAAATTTGAAAAACTGTTTTTT
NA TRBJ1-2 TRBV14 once CASSHTGSLINYGYTF TGTGCCAGCAGCCACACAGGGTCGCTTATAAACTATGGCTACACCTTC
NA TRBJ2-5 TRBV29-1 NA CSVRGADLVTQYF TGCAGCGTTCGAGGGGCCGACCTCGTGACCCAGTACTTC
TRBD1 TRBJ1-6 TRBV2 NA CASSDWTGNSPLHF TGTGCCAGCAGTGATTGGACAGGGAATTCACCCCTCCACTTT